The rows below give T cell receptor beta chains drawn from one sample of a study of identical twins. Each CDR3 protein is one row after TCRdb ran MiXCR on the 5' RACE reads. The repertoire holds hundreds of thousands of distinct CDR3 sequences, with about 7% as singletons. These records were also assigned to another study, of yellow fever vaccine responses in identical twins.

Sequenced sample: PBMCs. Receptors originate from a woman aged 18-35 years in good health. Each CDR3 is given with its conserved first and last residue. D genes are given only for firm matches. Not every row has a clone size; where given, it reads once, few, many or a size class.

TRBJ2-2 few TRBV29-1 TRBD1 CSVDRGLTGELFF TGCAGCGTTGATAGGGGGCTCACCGGGGAGCTGTTTTTT
TRBJ1-3 many TRBV12-3/TRBV12-4 NA CASRGTGSLSGNTIYF TGTGCCAGCAGGGGAACAGGGTCTCTCTCTGGAAACACCATATATTTT
TRBJ2-3 NA TRBV7-9 TRBD2 CASSWDSGSRTDTQYF TGTGCCAGCAGCTGGGATAGCGGGAGTCGCACAGATACGCAGTATTTT
TRBJ2-6 few TRBV12-3/TRBV12-4 TRBD1 CASSYDRVSGANVLTF TGTGCCAGCAGTTACGACAGGGTCTCTGGGGCCAACGTCCTGACTTTC
TRBJ2-1 many TRBV25-1 NA CASSSPQGSYNEQFF TGTGCCAGTAGTTCTCCTCAGGGCTCCTACAATGAGCAGTTCTTC
TRBJ2-5 few TRBV29-1 NA CSVDGRGQETQYF TGCAGCGTTGACGGCAGGGGTCAAGAGACCCAGTACTTC
TRBJ2-5 few TRBV5-1 NA CASTLSGSWVETQYF TGCGCCAGCACCCTTTCTGGGAGTTGGGTAGAGACCCAGTACTTC
TRBJ2-2 few TRBV2 NA CASTGPRDGGELFF TGTGCCAGCACGGGACCGCGAGATGGAGGGGAGCTGTTTTTT
TRBJ2-1 NA TRBV7-3 NA CASSIDTSSYNEQFF TGTGCCAGCAGCATAGACACGAGCTCCTACAATGAGCAGTTCTTC
TRBJ2-5 NA TRBV20-1 TRBD2 CSASLGTSGGETQYF TGCAGTGCTAGCCTCGGGACTAGCGGGGGAGAGACCCAGTACTTC
TRBJ2-1 NA TRBV27 NA CASKSGVLCFF TGTGCCAGCAAATCGGGAGTGCTCTGCTTCTTC
TRBJ2-2 few TRBV6-1 TRBD2 CASNQAGTVNTGELFF TGTGCCAGCAACCAAGCGGGGACCGTGAACACCGGGGAGCTGTTTTTT
TRBJ1-5 few TRBV12-3/TRBV12-4 NA CASSLLGIESYNQPQHF TGTGCCAGCAGTTTACTAGGGATCGAGAGTTACAATCAGCCCCAGCATTTT
TRBJ2-1 NA TRBV3-1 NA CASSQDKTVKGLGEQFF TGTGCCAGCAGCCAAGATAAGACGGTCAAGGGGCTCGGTGAGCAGTTCTTC
TRBJ2-7 few TRBV5-1 TRBD2 CASSLAMGGRAYEQYF TGCGCCAGCAGCTTGGCTATGGGCGGGAGAGCCTACGAGCAGTACTTC
TRBJ2-3 many TRBV12-3/TRBV12-4 TRBD1 CASSLGQPTDTQYF TGTGCCAGCAGTTTGGGACAGCCCACAGATACGCAGTATTTT
TRBJ1-1 NA TRBV20-1 TRBD1 CSALTGAWAEAFF TGCAGTGCTCTTACAGGGGCATGGGCTGAAGCTTTCTTT
TRBJ2-7 NA TRBV29-1 NA CSVVGTRTYEQYF TGCAGCGTTGTTGGCACCCGAACCTACGAGCAGTACTTC
TRBJ2-5 few TRBV6-5 TRBD1 CASSYSGQGAQETQYF TGTGCCAGCAGTTACTCGGGACAGGGGGCTCAAGAGACCCAGTACTTC
TRBJ2-2 few TRBV12-3/TRBV12-4 NA CASSPGVLDGGELFF TGTGCCAGCAGTCCGGGGGTCCTCGACGGCGGGGAGCTGTTTTTT
TRBJ2-1 few TRBV3-1 NA CASSQAAVDNEQFF TGTGCCAGCAGCCAAGCTGCGGTAGACAATGAGCAGTTCTTC
TRBJ2-1 NA TRBV7-8 TRBD2 CASSLPGLAVNNEQFF TGTGCCAGCAGCTTACCCGGACTAGCGGTAAACAATGAGCAGTTCTTC
TRBJ2-2 few TRBV5-1 TRBD2 CASRRPGLAGGSTGELFF TGCGCCAGCAGACGCCCGGGACTAGCGGGAGGGTCTACCGGGGAGCTGTTTTTT
TRBJ2-1 many TRBV12-3/TRBV12-4 NA CASTPAGYEQFF TGTGCCAGCACCCCCGCAGGGTATGAGCAGTTCTTC
TRBJ1-1 many TRBV20-1 TRBD1 CSARDSVGGGKAFF TGCAGTGCTAGAGACAGCGTTGGAGGGGGCAAAGCTTTCTTT
TRBJ2-3 NA TRBV7-9 TRBD2 CASSPGTSGGNSDTQYF TGTGCCAGCAGCCCCGGGACTAGCGGGGGAAACTCAGATACGCAGTATTTT
TRBJ2-3 NA TRBV5-1 TRBD1 CASSIQGASSTDTQYF TGCGCCAGCAGCATACAGGGGGCCTCTAGCACAGATACGCAGTATTTT
TRBJ2-1 NA TRBV21-1 NA CASSPNRGSYNEQFF TGTGCCAGCAGCCCAAACAGAGGGTCCTACAATGAGCAGTTCTTC
TRBJ2-1 few TRBV6-1 NA CASSGSKGWDEQFF TGTGCCAGCAGTGGCTCAAAGGGATGGGATGAGCAGTTCTTC
TRBJ2-3 many TRBV20-1 TRBD2 CSAAAGGGTDTQYF TGCAGTGCTGCCGCCGGGGGGGGCACAGATACGCAGTATTTT
TRBJ2-1 many TRBV20-1 TRBD2 CSARDWTSIPDGEQFF TGCAGTGCTAGAGATTGGACTAGCATACCCGACGGTGAGCAGTTCTTC
TRBJ2-3 few TRBV10-3 NA CTIKESSTDTQYF TGTACCATCAAGGAGTCTAGCACAGATACGCAGTATTTT
TRBJ1-1 many TRBV7-2 NA CASSAALTGNTEAFF TGTGCCAGCAGCGCGGCCCTCACGGGGAACACTGAAGCTTTCTTT
TRBJ2-7 few TRBV20-1 NA CSARDSVAEPSYEQYF TGCAGTGCTAGAGATTCGGTAGCGGAGCCAAGCTACGAGCAGTACTTC
TRBJ1-2 few TRBV7-9 NA CASSLDEGANYGYTF TGTGCCAGCAGCTTAGATGAGGGAGCTAACTATGGCTACACCTTC
TRBJ1-6 many TRBV5-1 NA CASSPQGPSNSPLHF TGCGCCAGCAGCCCACAGGGACCTTCTAATTCACCCCTCCACTTT
TRBJ2-1 NA TRBV14 NA CASSQDGNEQFF TGTGCCAGCAGCCAAGATGGGAATGAGCAGTTCTTC
TRBJ2-5 NA TRBV20-1 NA CSARVLAIQTQYF TGCAGTGCTAGGGTCCTAGCTATCCAGACCCAGTACTTC
TRBJ2-2 many TRBV5-1 NA CASSYFGRGFTGELFF TGCGCCAGCAGCTACTTCGGTAGGGGCTTCACCGGGGAGCTGTTTTTT
TRBJ2-6 few TRBV29-1 NA CSARGHSGANVLTF TGCAGCGCCCGGGGTCACTCTGGGGCCAACGTCCTGACTTTC
TRBJ2-1 many TRBV29-1 NA CSVEDALGRGQRLYSYNEQFF TGCAGCGTTGAAGATGCTCTCGGGAGGGGGCAGCGACTTTACTCCTACAATGAGCAGTTCTTC
TRBJ2-1 few TRBV6-1 TRBD1 CASSDTGTGKYNEQFF TGTGCCAGCAGTGACACCGGGACAGGGAAGTACAATGAGCAGTTCTTC
TRBJ2-3 many TRBV12-3/TRBV12-4 TRBD2 CASSSSGSGNTQYF TGTGCCAGCAGTTCTAGCGGGAGCGGGAATACGCAGTATTTT
TRBJ2-3 many TRBV10-3 NA CAISLLQDTDTQYF TGTGCCATCAGTCTTTTACAGGACACAGATACGCAGTATTTT
TRBJ1-6 few TRBV20-1 TRBD1 CSAPLGTGNNSPLHF TGCAGTGCTCCCCTAGGGACAGGCAATAATTCACCCCTCCACTTT
TRBJ2-6 once TRBV6-5 NA CASSYFGASGANVLTF TGTGCCAGCAGTTACTTCGGAGCTTCTGGGGCCAACGTCCTGACTTTC
TRBJ2-3 many TRBV29-1 TRBD1 CSVPPPGQGITDTQYF TGCAGCGTACCACCCCCGGGACAGGGGATCACAGATACGCAGTATTTT
TRBJ2-1 many TRBV12-3/TRBV12-4 TRBD2 CASRPSGSGNEQFF TGTGCCAGCAGGCCTAGCGGGAGTGGAAATGAGCAGTTCTTC
TRBJ1-1 few TRBV20-1 NA CSASLGLNTEAFF TGCAGTGCTAGCCTGGGATTGAACACTGAAGCTTTCTTT
TRBJ1-1 few TRBV5-6 TRBD1 CASSSSPDRVTEAFF TGTGCCAGCAGCTCCTCACCGGACAGGGTCACTGAAGCTTTCTTT
TRBJ2-2 NA TRBV5-1 NA CASSLVLATNTGELFF TGCGCCAGCAGCTTGGTCCTAGCGACGAACACCGGGGAGCTGTTTTTT
TRBJ2-7 few TRBV7-6 TRBD2 CASSLAGGSLVGEQYF TGTGCCAGCAGCTTAGCGGGAGGGAGTTTGGTCGGCGAGCAGTACTTC
TRBJ2-5 few TRBV20-1 NA CSARGAGKETQYF TGCAGTGCTAGGGGGGCAGGGAAAGAGACCCAGTACTTC
TRBJ2-1 many TRBV7-9 NA CASSLGSGGSYNEQFF TGTGCCAGCAGCTTAGGGTCAGGAGGGTCCTACAATGAGCAGTTCTTC